These T cell receptor beta chains were read from a single sample in a study of OX40 agonist ivuxolimab in advanced cancers. This table comes from immunoSEQ multiplex PCR, and its TCRdb copy is limited to in-frame clones, with some not included. The top ten clones hold 58% of a sample with about 31,000 clones, 88% of them seen once. Sequencing was performed on CD4+ or CD8+ T cells sorted from blood, taken in a trial of the OX40 agonist ivuxolimab. The receptors were sampled from an adult with an advanced solid tumor such as melanoma, head and neck, liver or kidney cancer. CDR3s include the opening cysteine and the closing phenylalanine or tryptophan. Each record gives: J gene, D gene, V gene, clone size, CDR3 protein, CDR3 DNA. The D gene is left open where the match is weak. Only some rows state a clone size, as once, few, many or a class for expanded clones.

J gene: TRBJ1-4; D gene: -; V gene: TRBV9; clone size: once; CDR3 protein: CASSVSGTSAEKLFF; CDR3 DNA: TGTGCCAGCAGCGTTTCCGGGACGTCGGCCGAAAAACTGTTTTTT
J gene: TRBJ2-7; D gene: -; V gene: TRBV7-2; clone size: -; CDR3 protein: CASSLETGAYEQYF; CDR3 DNA: TGTGCCAGCAGCTTAGAAACGGGGGCCTACGAGCAGTACTTC
J gene: TRBJ2-6; D gene: -; V gene: TRBV15; clone size: -; CDR3 protein: CATSSPHGANVLTF; CDR3 DNA: TGTGCCACCAGCAGCCCCCATGGGGCCAACGTCCTGACTTTC
J gene: TRBJ1-6; D gene: -; V gene: TRBV7-9; clone size: -; CDR3 protein: CASSPTEGSSPLHF; CDR3 DNA: TGTGCCAGCAGCCCCACGGAGGGGAGTTCACCCCTCCACTTT
J gene: TRBJ2-7; D gene: -; V gene: TRBV28; clone size: -; CDR3 protein: CASIIGGGVKEQYF; CDR3 DNA: TGTGCCAGCATTATCGGAGGGGGGGTAAAAGAGCAGTACTTC
J gene: TRBJ1-1; D gene: TRBD1; V gene: TRBV30; clone size: -; CDR3 protein: CFLGTGGLNTEAFF; CDR3 DNA: TGCTTCTTAGGGACAGGGGGCTTGAACACTGAAGCTTTCTTT
J gene: TRBJ1-5; D gene: -; V gene: TRBV6-4; clone size: few; CDR3 protein: CASSDWPDQPQHF; CDR3 DNA: TGTGCCAGCAGTGATTGGCCAGATCAGCCCCAGCATTTT
J gene: TRBJ1-1; D gene: -; V gene: TRBV9; clone size: -; CDR3 protein: CASSRLNTEAFF; CDR3 DNA: TGTGCCAGCAGCCGACTGAACACTGAAGCTTTCTTT
J gene: TRBJ2-7; D gene: -; V gene: TRBV6-1; clone size: -; CDR3 protein: CASSEMGGRSYEQYF; CDR3 DNA: TGTGCCAGCAGTGAAATGGGGGGGCGATCCTACGAGCAGTACTTC
J gene: TRBJ2-3; D gene: TRBD2; V gene: TRBV29-1; clone size: -; CDR3 protein: CSVEGGTSGDTDTQYF; CDR3 DNA: TGCAGCGTTGAAGGTGGGACTAGCGGGGACACAGATACGCAGTATTTT
J gene: TRBJ2-3; D gene: TRBD1; V gene: TRBV7-9; clone size: -; CDR3 protein: CASSPWTGTDTQYF; CDR3 DNA: TGTGCCAGCAGCCCCTGGACAGGGACAGATACGCAGTATTTT
J gene: TRBJ1-5; D gene: -; V gene: TRBV19; clone size: -; CDR3 protein: CASSIFGLSNQPQHF; CDR3 DNA: TGTGCCAGTAGTATATTTGGGCTTAGCAATCAGCCCCAGCATTTT
J gene: TRBJ2-7; D gene: -; V gene: TRBV11-2; clone size: once; CDR3 protein: CASSLTGNYEQYF; CDR3 DNA: TGTGCCAGCAGCCTTACAGGGAACTACGAGCAGTACTTC
J gene: TRBJ1-2; D gene: -; V gene: TRBV19; clone size: few; CDR3 protein: CASTDLYGYTF; CDR3 DNA: TGTGCCAGTACAGATCTCTATGGCTACACCTTC
J gene: TRBJ2-2; D gene: TRBD2; V gene: TRBV27; clone size: -; CDR3 protein: CASSFPGGTGELFF; CDR3 DNA: TGTGCCAGCAGTTTCCCGGGAGGGACCGGGGAGCTGTTTTTT
J gene: TRBJ2-7; D gene: TRBD2; V gene: TRBV6-1; clone size: -; CDR3 protein: CASSEGDYYEQYF; CDR3 DNA: TGTGCCAGCAGTGAAGGGGACTACTACGAGCAGTACTTC
J gene: TRBJ2-1; D gene: -; V gene: TRBV7-2; clone size: -; CDR3 protein: CASSLAGGGPHNEQFF; CDR3 DNA: TGTGCCAGCAGCTTAGCTGGCGGGGGCCCTCACAATGAGCAGTTCTTC
J gene: TRBJ1-1; D gene: -; V gene: TRBV4-2; clone size: -; CDR3 protein: CASSQDRLGEMNTEAFF; CDR3 DNA: TGTGCCAGCAGCCAAGATCGGTTAGGAGAAATGAACACTGAAGCTTTCTTT
J gene: TRBJ2-5; D gene: TRBD2; V gene: TRBV7-8; clone size: -; CDR3 protein: CASSIRTSGYQETQYF; CDR3 DNA: TGTGCCAGCAGCATTAGGACTAGCGGGTACCAAGAGACCCAGTACTTC
J gene: TRBJ1-2; D gene: -; V gene: TRBV4-2; clone size: -; CDR3 protein: CASSQAGIGTF; CDR3 DNA: TGTGCCAGCAGCCAAGCCGGGATTGGGACCTTC
J gene: TRBJ2-7; D gene: -; V gene: TRBV6-1; clone size: once; CDR3 protein: CASSGGLFSYEQYF; CDR3 DNA: TGTGCCAGCAGTGGAGGGTTATTTTCCTACGAGCAGTACTTC
J gene: TRBJ2-7; D gene: -; V gene: TRBV7-2; clone size: -; CDR3 protein: CASSYSGDYEQYF; CDR3 DNA: TGTGCCAGCAGCTATAGCGGCGACTACGAGCAGTACTTC
J gene: TRBJ2-7; D gene: -; V gene: TRBV11-2; clone size: -; CDR3 protein: CASSLGPYYEQYF; CDR3 DNA: TGTGCCAGCAGCTTAGGACCCTACTACGAGCAGTACTTC
J gene: TRBJ1-6; D gene: -; V gene: TRBV4-3; clone size: -; CDR3 protein: CASSQGREGQALHF; CDR3 DNA: TGCGCCAGCAGCCAAGGAAGAGAGGGTCAAGCCCTCCACTTT
J gene: TRBJ2-2; D gene: -; V gene: TRBV13; clone size: -; CDR3 protein: CASSLGGLGGELFF; CDR3 DNA: TGTGCCAGCAGCTTGGGGGGGCTTGGCGGGGAGCTGTTTTTT
J gene: TRBJ2-7; D gene: TRBD1; V gene: TRBV11-2; clone size: -; CDR3 protein: CASRVGGQGKYEQYF; CDR3 DNA: TGTGCCAGTAGGGTAGGGGGACAGGGAAAATACGAGCAGTACTTC
J gene: TRBJ2-2; D gene: TRBD1; V gene: TRBV7-3; clone size: -; CDR3 protein: CASSPRTGGTGELFF; CDR3 DNA: TGTGCCAGCAGCCCCCGGACAGGCGGTACCGGGGAGCTGTTTTTT
J gene: TRBJ2-7; D gene: -; V gene: TRBV20-1; clone size: -; CDR3 protein: CSAKAIYEQYF; CDR3 DNA: TGCAGTGCTAAGGCCATCTACGAGCAGTACTTC
J gene: TRBJ2-1; D gene: -; V gene: TRBV28; clone size: -; CDR3 protein: CASSPPGRYNEQFF; CDR3 DNA: TGTGCCAGCAGTCCCCCAGGGCGTTACAATGAGCAGTTCTTC
J gene: TRBJ1-1; D gene: -; V gene: TRBV7-2; clone size: -; CDR3 protein: CASSSEWGRLGNTEAFF; CDR3 DNA: TGTGCCAGCAGCTCTGAATGGGGAAGGCTCGGGAACACTGAAGCTTTCTTT
J gene: TRBJ1-1; D gene: -; V gene: TRBV15; clone size: -; CDR3 protein: CATINTNTEAFF; CDR3 DNA: TGTGCCACCATTAACACGAACACTGAAGCTTTCTTT
J gene: TRBJ2-1; D gene: -; V gene: TRBV20-1; clone size: -; CDR3 protein: CSASTNEQFF; CDR3 DNA: TGCAGTGCTTCTACCAATGAGCAGTTCTTC
J gene: TRBJ2-7; D gene: TRBD1; V gene: TRBV4-1; clone size: medium-sized; CDR3 protein: CASSQDVTTGVTYEQYF; CDR3 DNA: TGCGCCAGCAGCCAAGACGTCACGACAGGGGTAACCTACGAGCAGTACTTC
J gene: TRBJ2-3; D gene: -; V gene: TRBV6-5; clone size: -; CDR3 protein: CASSSADTQYF; CDR3 DNA: TGTGCCAGCAGTTCGGCAGATACGCAGTATTTT
J gene: TRBJ1-5; D gene: TRBD1; V gene: TRBV5-6; clone size: -; CDR3 protein: CASSSFQGGYQPQHF; CDR3 DNA: TGTGCCAGCAGCTCGTTCCAGGGGGGATATCAGCCCCAGCATTTT
J gene: TRBJ1-4; D gene: -; V gene: TRBV20-1; clone size: -; CDR3 protein: CSALNEKLFF; CDR3 DNA: TGCAGTGCCCTGAATGAAAAACTGTTTTTT
J gene: TRBJ1-1; D gene: -; V gene: TRBV7-2; clone size: -; CDR3 protein: CASSLVFTEAFF; CDR3 DNA: TGTGCCAGCAGCTTAGTGTTCACTGAAGCTTTCTTT
J gene: TRBJ1-2; D gene: TRBD1; V gene: TRBV6-1; clone size: -; CDR3 protein: CASSEGDRGDYGYTF; CDR3 DNA: TGTGCCAGCAGTGAGGGGGACAGAGGGGACTATGGCTACACCTTC
J gene: TRBJ2-2; D gene: TRBD2; V gene: TRBV2; clone size: -; CDR3 protein: CAGREGAGANTGELFF; CDR3 DNA: TGTGCCGGACGGGAAGGAGCGGGGGCGAACACCGGGGAGCTGTTTTTT
J gene: TRBJ2-7; D gene: -; V gene: TRBV2; clone size: once; CDR3 protein: CASSEGGGPSYEQYF; CDR3 DNA: TGTGCCAGCAGCGAGGGTGGGGGGCCGTCCTACGAGCAGTACTTC
J gene: TRBJ1-3; D gene: -; V gene: TRBV14; clone size: -; CDR3 protein: CASSQETPAPGNTIYF; CDR3 DNA: TGTGCCAGCAGCCAAGAGACCCCAGCCCCTGGAAACACCATATATTTT
J gene: TRBJ1-3; D gene: TRBD1; V gene: TRBV9; clone size: -; CDR3 protein: CASSVVPPASTGRGNTIYF; CDR3 DNA: TGTGCCAGCAGCGTAGTTCCCCCCGCTTCGACAGGGCGTGGAAACACCATATATTTT
J gene: TRBJ2-5; D gene: -; V gene: TRBV5-4; clone size: -; CDR3 protein: CASSLGRDQETQYF; CDR3 DNA: TGTGCCAGCAGCTTGGGGCGGGACCAAGAGACCCAGTACTTC
J gene: TRBJ2-2; D gene: -; V gene: TRBV9; clone size: -; CDR3 protein: CASSDRQVGTGELFF; CDR3 DNA: TGTGCCAGCAGCGATAGACAGGTGGGAACCGGGGAGCTGTTTTTT
J gene: TRBJ1-3; D gene: TRBD1; V gene: TRBV5-4; clone size: few; CDR3 protein: CASSPGTAPGNTIYF; CDR3 DNA: TGTGCCAGCAGCCCCGGGACAGCTCCAGGAAACACCATATATTTT
J gene: TRBJ1-5; D gene: -; V gene: TRBV7-6; clone size: -; CDR3 protein: CASSPATEVDQPQHF; CDR3 DNA: TGTGCCAGCAGCCCCGCGACAGAGGTGGATCAGCCCCAGCATTTT
J gene: TRBJ1-6; D gene: -; V gene: TRBV7-8; clone size: -; CDR3 protein: CASSLGSSLSYNSPLHF; CDR3 DNA: TGTGCCAGCAGCTTAGGATCAAGCCTTTCTTATAATTCACCCCTCCACTTT
J gene: TRBJ2-5; D gene: TRBD1; V gene: TRBV9; clone size: -; CDR3 protein: CASSVEQGASETQYF; CDR3 DNA: TGTGCCAGCAGCGTAGAGCAGGGGGCATCAGAGACCCAGTACTTC
J gene: TRBJ1-4; D gene: -; V gene: TRBV27; clone size: once; CDR3 protein: CASSLGRHLLNEKLFF; CDR3 DNA: TGTGCCAGCAGTTTAGGACGGCACCTTCTTAATGAAAAACTGTTTTTT
J gene: TRBJ2-7; D gene: -; V gene: TRBV7-2; clone size: -; CDR3 protein: CASSLEQGLSYEQYF; CDR3 DNA: TGTGCCAGCAGCTTAGAACAGGGCCTCTCCTACGAGCAGTACTTC
J gene: TRBJ2-3; D gene: -; V gene: TRBV7-6; clone size: -; CDR3 protein: CASSLSWITDTQYF; CDR3 DNA: TGTGCCAGCAGCTTAAGCTGGATCACAGATACGCAGTATTTT
J gene: TRBJ1-6; D gene: TRBD1; V gene: TRBV27; clone size: -; CDR3 protein: CASSVQGSGSPLHF; CDR3 DNA: TGTGCCAGCAGCGTACAGGGGTCGGGATCACCCCTCCACTTT
J gene: TRBJ2-1; D gene: -; V gene: TRBV6-5; clone size: -; CDR3 protein: CASTSGNEQFF; CDR3 DNA: TGTGCCAGCACTTCAGGAAATGAGCAGTTCTTC
J gene: TRBJ2-5; D gene: -; V gene: TRBV5-1; clone size: -; CDR3 protein: CASSLVGIETQYF; CDR3 DNA: TGCGCCAGCAGCCTCGTTGGGATAGAGACCCAGTACTTC